One and the same sample provided the 5 T cell receptor beta chains below, sequenced in a study of blood T cell repertoires in COVID-19. Profiling relied on immunoSEQ multiplex PCR, and the TCRdb table lists in-frame clones only, not all of them. The sample carries about 87,000 clones, approximately 85% recorded once. The sequenced material came from peripheral blood. The receptors were sampled from a woman older than 75 with COVID-19, enrolled during active disease.

The chain joins TRBV7-3 to TRBJ2-4; D is perhaps TRBD2 (6 bases). CDR1 is SGHTA and CDR2 is FQGTGA in the germline V gene. This CDR3 has 15 amino acids. V was trimmed by 5 bases and J by 6 bases, leaving 17 bases between them. CDR3 nucleotide sequence: TGTGCCAGCAGCCCTATGGCCGGGAGTGGAAACATTCAGTACTTC. Its protein is CASSPMAGSGNIQYF.

The chain is built from TRBV30 and TRBJ2-3; D not certain. Germline V gene lookup returns CDR1 GTSNPN and CDR2 SVGIG (reference sequence). The CDR3 contains 13 residues. Trimming removed 0 bases from V and 6 bases from J, with 10 bases in between. DNA for the CDR3: TGTGCCTGGAGTGTAGGTGGAGTTGATACGCAGTATTTT. Translating gives CAWSVGGVDTQYF.

This chain connects TRBV4-2 to TRBJ1-4; possible D gene TRBD1, 5 bases. Trimming took off 3 bases at V and 5 bases at J, with 16 bases between the two ends. Germline V gene lookup returns CDR1 LGHNA and CDR2 YNFKEQ. This CDR3 has 16 amino acids. CDR3 in amino acids: CASSQRDATLNEKLFF. In DNA, the CDR3 is TGTGCCAGCAGCCAGCGGGACGCCACCCTCAATGAAAAACTGTTTTTT.

The chain joins TRBV5-1 to TRBJ2-1; 12 bases map to TRBD2. The V and J ends lost 1 base and 9 bases, in that order; junction bases with no gene match: 5. From germline, CDR1 is SGHRS and CDR2 YFSETQ. The CDR3 covers 15 residues. CDR3 residues: CASSLRTSGTGEQFF. CDR3 nucleotides: TGCGCCAGCAGCTTGAGGACTAGCGGGACCGGTGAGCAGTTCTTC.

This clone has a single count. J is TRBJ2-7 and V is TRBV10-3, with 12 bases that match TRBD2. V shed 4 bases and J 4 bases; nucleotides not matched to a gene: 2. CDR3 size: 14 residues. CDR1 ENHRY and CDR2 SYGVKD come from the germline V gene. CDR3: CAISVLAGGYEQYF. CDR3 sequence (DNA): TGTGCCATCAGTGTCCTAGCGGGAGGGTACGAGCAGTACTTC.